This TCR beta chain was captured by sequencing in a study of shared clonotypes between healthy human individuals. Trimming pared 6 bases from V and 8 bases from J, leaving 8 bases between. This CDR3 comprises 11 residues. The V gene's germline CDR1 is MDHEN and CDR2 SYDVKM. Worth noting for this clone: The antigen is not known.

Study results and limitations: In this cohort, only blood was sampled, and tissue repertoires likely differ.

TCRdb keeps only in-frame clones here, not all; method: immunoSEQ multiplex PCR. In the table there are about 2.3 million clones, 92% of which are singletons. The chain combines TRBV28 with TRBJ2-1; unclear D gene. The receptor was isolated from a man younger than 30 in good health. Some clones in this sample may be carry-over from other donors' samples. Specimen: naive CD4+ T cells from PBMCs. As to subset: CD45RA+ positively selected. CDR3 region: CASSPFHEQFF. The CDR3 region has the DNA TGTGCCAGCAGCCCCTTCCATGAGCAGTTCTTC.